This T cell receptor beta chain came from a study of OX40 agonist ivuxolimab in advanced cancers. In terms of the full investigation: Ivuxolimab, which targeted the costimulatory receptor OX40 (CD134), was an agonistic, fully human IgG2 monoclonal antibody. Intravenous ivuxolimab was administered to patients every 2 weeks at six dose levels: 0.01, 0.1, 0.3, 1.5, 3 and 10 mg/kg. Of the 50 to 55 patients in dose escalation, 19 had hepatocellular carcinoma, some 15 had melanoma, 9 had renal cell carcinoma and 9 had head and neck cancer. The dose-escalation cohort was roughly 87% male with a mean age of roughly 60 years, ranging from about 23 to 85. Prior anti-PD-1, anti-PD-L1 or anti-CTLA-4 therapy was permitted, and 40% of dose-escalation patients had received checkpoint inhibitors. Partial responses were achieved by three dose-escalation patients, of whom one had hepatocellular carcinoma and two had cutaneous melanoma. The point of sequencing TCRbeta in the periphery was to test whether ivuxolimab changed TCR sequence diversity and drove clonal T-cell expansion. The paper covers the monotherapy dose-escalation part of the phase I ivuxolimab trial, which included N ≈ 50 patients.

Of note for this clone: What this receptor recognizes is not known. Base quality data are lacking; no much larger clone is found one base away.

Genomic DNA was extracted from sorted cells for sequencing of the TCRbeta CDR3 region. The immunoSEQ Assay was used for sequencing of TCRbeta CDR3 regions. In TCRdb, the immuneACCESS table is reduced to in-frame sequences with V and J assigned. These tables do not hold every clone; where another copy was compared, an unresolved V gene accounts for under half, and the others remain unexplained. This sample lists fewer than 65,000 clones; about 86% were detected once. Roughly 0.5% of the sample comes from the top ten. Results the study describes overall, beyond this receptor: Low levels of normalized T-cell clonal expansion were also seen in some nonresponding patients. After ivuxolimab, CD8+ T cells had more expanded clones than CD4+ T cells on average. The antigen specificity of the clonally expanded peripheral T cells was not determined. At doses of 0.1 to 3.0 mg/kg, clonal expansion of both CD4+ and CD8+ T cells in blood was seen between baseline and week 6. In the 0.1-3.0 mg/kg groups, partial responders had among the lowest normalized peripheral clonal expansion, particularly in CD8+ T cells.

CDR1 and CDR2 were assigned from the germline V gene as SGDLS and YYNGEE. The CDR3 runs 16 residues from the cysteine to the phenylalanine. Only the CDR3 DNA is retained, 48 bases long and in frame from the first base. V and J lose 0 bases and 2 bases, and a span of 12 bases separates them. Patients with a history of autoimmune disease or receiving systemic immunosuppression were excluded from the trial. In every dose cohort, peripheral blood was drawn for TCR sequencing at baseline, cycle 4 day 1, and cycle 7 day 1. The samples were taken from a phase I, first-in-human, multicenter, open-label dose-escalation trial of ivuxolimab. Adults with locally advanced or metastatic head and neck squamous cell, hepatocellular, melanoma or renal cell carcinoma were enrolled in the trial. Before TCR sequencing, CD4+ T cells and CD8+ T cells were sorted from peripheral blood as separate populations.

This receptor was obtained from an adult with an advanced solid tumor such as melanoma, head and neck, liver or kidney cancer. Material: CD4+ or CD8+ T cells sorted from blood, obtained in a trial of the OX40 agonist ivuxolimab. The chain is made from TRBV9 and TRBJ2-1, and TRBD2 may be the D gene, going by 5 matching bases. Here is the DNA: TGTGCCAGCAGCGTAGCCCCAGCGGTCACCTACAATGAGCAGTTCTTC. Translated, this gives CASSVAPAVTYNEQFF.